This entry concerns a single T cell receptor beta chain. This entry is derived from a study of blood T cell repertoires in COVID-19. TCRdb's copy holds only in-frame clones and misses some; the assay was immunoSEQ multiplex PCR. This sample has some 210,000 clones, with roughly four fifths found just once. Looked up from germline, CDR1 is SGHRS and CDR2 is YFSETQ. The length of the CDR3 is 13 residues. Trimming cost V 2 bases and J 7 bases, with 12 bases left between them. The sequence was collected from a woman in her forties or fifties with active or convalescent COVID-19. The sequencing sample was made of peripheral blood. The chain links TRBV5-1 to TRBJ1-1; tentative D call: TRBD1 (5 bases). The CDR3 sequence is CASSFNRRGEAFF. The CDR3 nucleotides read TGCGCCAGCAGCTTCAACAGGAGGGGTGAAGCTTTCTTT. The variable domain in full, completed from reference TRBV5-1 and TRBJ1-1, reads KAGVTQTPRYLIKTRGQQVTLSCSPISGHRSVSWYQQTPGQGLQFLFEYFSETQRNKGNFPGRFSGRQFSNSRSEMNVSTLELGDSALYLCASSFNRRGEAFFGQGTRLTVV.